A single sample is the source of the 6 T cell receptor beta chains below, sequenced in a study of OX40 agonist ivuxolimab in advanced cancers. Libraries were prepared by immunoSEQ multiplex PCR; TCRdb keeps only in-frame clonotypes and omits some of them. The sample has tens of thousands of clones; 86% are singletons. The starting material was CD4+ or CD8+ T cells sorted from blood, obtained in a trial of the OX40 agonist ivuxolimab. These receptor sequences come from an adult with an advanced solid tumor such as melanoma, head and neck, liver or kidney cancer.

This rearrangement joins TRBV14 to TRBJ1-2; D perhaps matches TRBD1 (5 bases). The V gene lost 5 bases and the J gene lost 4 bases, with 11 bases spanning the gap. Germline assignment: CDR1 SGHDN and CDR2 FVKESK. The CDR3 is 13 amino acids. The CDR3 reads CASSSGPRYGYTF. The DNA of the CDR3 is TGTGCCAGCAGCTCGGGACCTCGCTATGGCTACACCTTC.

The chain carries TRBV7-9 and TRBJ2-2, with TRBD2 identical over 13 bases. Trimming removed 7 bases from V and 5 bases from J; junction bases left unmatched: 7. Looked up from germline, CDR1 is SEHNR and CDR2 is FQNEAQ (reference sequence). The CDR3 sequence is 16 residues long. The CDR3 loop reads CASTTSGGTSTGELFF. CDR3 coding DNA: TGTGCCAGCACGACTAGCGGGGGGACGAGTACCGGGGAGCTGTTTTTT.

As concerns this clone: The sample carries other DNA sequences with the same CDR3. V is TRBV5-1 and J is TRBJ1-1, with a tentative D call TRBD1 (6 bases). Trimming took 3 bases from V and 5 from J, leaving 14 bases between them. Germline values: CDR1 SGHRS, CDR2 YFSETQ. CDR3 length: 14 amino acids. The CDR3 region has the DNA TGCGCCAGCAGCTCGGGAGGGGGGGGGACTGAAGCTTTCTTT. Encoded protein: CASSSGGGGTEAFF.

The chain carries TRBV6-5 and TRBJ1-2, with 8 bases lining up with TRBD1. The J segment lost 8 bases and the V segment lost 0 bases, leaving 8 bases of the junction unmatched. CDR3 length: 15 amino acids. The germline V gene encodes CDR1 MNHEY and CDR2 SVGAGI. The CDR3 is CASSYSRTGLRGYTF. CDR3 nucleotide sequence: TGTGCCAGCAGTTACTCGAGGACAGGGTTACGAGGCTACACCTTC.

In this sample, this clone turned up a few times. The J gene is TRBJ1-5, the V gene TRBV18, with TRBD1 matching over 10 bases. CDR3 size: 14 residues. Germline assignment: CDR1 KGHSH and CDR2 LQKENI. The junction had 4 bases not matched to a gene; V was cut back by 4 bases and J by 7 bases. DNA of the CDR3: TGTGCCAGCTCACGCGGACAGGGGGTACAGCCCCAGCATTTT. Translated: CASSRGQGVQPQHF.

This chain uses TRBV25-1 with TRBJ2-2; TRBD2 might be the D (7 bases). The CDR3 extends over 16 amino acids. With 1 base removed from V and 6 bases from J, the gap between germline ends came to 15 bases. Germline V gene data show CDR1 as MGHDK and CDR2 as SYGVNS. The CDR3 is CASSEWRGPGPGELFF. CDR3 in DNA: TGTGCCAGCAGTGAATGGCGGGGGCCTGGACCCGGGGAGCTGTTTTTT.